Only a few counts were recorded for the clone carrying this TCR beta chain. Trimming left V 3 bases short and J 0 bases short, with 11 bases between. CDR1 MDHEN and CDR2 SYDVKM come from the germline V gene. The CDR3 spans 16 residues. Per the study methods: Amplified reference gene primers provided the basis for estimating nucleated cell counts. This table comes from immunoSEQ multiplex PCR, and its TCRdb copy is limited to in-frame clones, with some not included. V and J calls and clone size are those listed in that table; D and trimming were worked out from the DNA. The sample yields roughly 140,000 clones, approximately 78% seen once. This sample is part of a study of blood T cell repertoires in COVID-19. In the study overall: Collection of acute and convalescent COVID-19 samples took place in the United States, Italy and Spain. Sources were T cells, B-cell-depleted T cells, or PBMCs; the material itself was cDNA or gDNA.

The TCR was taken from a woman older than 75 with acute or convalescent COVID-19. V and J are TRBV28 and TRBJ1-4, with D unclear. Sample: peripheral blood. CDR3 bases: TGTGCCAGCAGTTTTGCCGGAGGTCCAACTAATGAAAAACTGTTTTTT. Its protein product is CASSFAGGPTNEKLFF.